Reported below is one T cell receptor beta chain. This entry is derived from a study of cytomegalovirus exposure and HLA in healthy donors. PCR amplification relied on 60 Vbeta primers (plus 13 Jbeta primers). Sequenced by immunoSEQ multiplex PCR; TCRdb stores in-frame clones only, minus some. In the table there are 220,000 or so clones, 82% of which are singletons. CDR1 is MDHEN, CDR2 SYDVKM, per germline. This CDR3 has 14 amino acids. Trimming removed 8 bases at V and 3 bases at J, with 16 bases between. This TCR was recovered from a middle-aged woman in good health and CMV-seronegative. Sequenced input: PBMCs. This chain links TRBV28 with TRBJ1-1; possible D gene TRBD1, 5 bases. The CDR3: CASCRGGVDTEAFF. The CDR3, as DNA: TGTGCCAGCTGCCGGGGCGGGGTAGACACTGAAGCTTTCTTT.